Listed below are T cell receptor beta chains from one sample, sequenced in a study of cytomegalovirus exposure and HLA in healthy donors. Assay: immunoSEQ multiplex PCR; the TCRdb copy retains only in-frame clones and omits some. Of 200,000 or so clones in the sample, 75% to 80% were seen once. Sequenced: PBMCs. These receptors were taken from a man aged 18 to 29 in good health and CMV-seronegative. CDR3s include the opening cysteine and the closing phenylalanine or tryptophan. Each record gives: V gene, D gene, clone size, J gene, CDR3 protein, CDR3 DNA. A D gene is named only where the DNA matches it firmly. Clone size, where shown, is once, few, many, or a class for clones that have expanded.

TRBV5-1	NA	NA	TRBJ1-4	CASSSDNNEKLFF	TGCGCCAGCAGTTCGGACAATAATGAAAAACTGTTTTTT
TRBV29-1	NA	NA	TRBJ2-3	CSVDISGTDTQYF	TGCAGCGTTGATATTAGCGGTACAGATACGCAGTATTTT
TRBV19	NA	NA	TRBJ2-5	CASSISHAQETQYF	TGTGCCAGTAGTATTTCACACGCTCAAGAGACCCAGTACTTC
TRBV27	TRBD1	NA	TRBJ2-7	CASRGQAHYEQYF	TGTGCCAGCAGGGGACAGGCCCACTACGAGCAGTACTTC
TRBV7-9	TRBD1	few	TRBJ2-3	CASSLGTVRTGGADTQYF	TGTGCCAGCAGCTTAGGGACGGTCAGGACAGGGGGGGCAGATACGCAGTATTTT
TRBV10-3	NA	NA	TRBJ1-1	CAISEKQEATEAFF	TGTGCCATCAGTGAGAAGCAGGAGGCCACTGAAGCTTTCTTT
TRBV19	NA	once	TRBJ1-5	CASTIRGLNQPQHF	TGTGCCAGTACCATACGGGGGTTGAATCAGCCCCAGCATTTT
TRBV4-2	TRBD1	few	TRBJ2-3	CASSPEGQDTDTQYF	TGTGCCAGCAGCCCGGAGGGACAGGACACAGATACGCAGTATTTT
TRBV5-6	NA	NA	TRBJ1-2	CASSFRDTGYTF	TGTGCCAGCAGCTTTAGGGACACTGGCTACACCTTC
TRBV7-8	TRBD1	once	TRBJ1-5	CASSEHRGPSQPQHF	TGTGCCAGCAGCGAGCACAGGGGGCCCTCTCAGCCCCAGCATTTT
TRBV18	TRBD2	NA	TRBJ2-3	CASSPGLAGTDTQYF	TGTGCCAGCTCACCGGGACTAGCGGGCACAGATACGCAGTATTTT
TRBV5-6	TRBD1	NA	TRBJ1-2	CASSRTGGNGGYTF	TGTGCCAGCAGCCGTACAGGGGGCAACGGCGGCTACACCTTC
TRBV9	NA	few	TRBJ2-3	CASSVGTRVGADTQYF	TGTGCCAGCAGCGTAGGGACCAGGGTTGGGGCAGATACGCAGTATTTT
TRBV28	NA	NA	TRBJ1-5	CASSSPGQLNQPQHF	TGTGCCAGCAGCTCTCCCGGACAGTTAAATCAGCCCCAGCATTTT
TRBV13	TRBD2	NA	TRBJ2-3	CASSLEASGGTDTQYF	TGTGCCAGCAGCTTAGAGGCTAGCGGGGGGACAGATACGCAGTATTTT
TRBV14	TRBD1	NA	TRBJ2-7	CASSPSDRGIYEQYF	TGTGCCAGCAGCCCTTCGGACAGGGGTATCTACGAGCAGTACTTC
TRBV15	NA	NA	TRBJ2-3	CATSTGLSTDTQYF	TGTGCCACCAGCACTGGACTTAGCACAGATACGCAGTATTTT
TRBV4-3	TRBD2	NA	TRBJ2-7	CASSRVRELEQYF	TGCGCCAGCAGCCGCGTGCGGGAGCTCGAGCAGTACTTC
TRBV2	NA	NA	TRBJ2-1	CASSVLEGGKFF	TGTGCCAGCAGTGTTTTAGAGGGAGGAAAGTTCTTC
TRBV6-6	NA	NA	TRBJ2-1	CASSYEANSYNEQFF	TGTGCCAGCAGTTACGAAGCAAACTCCTACAATGAGCAGTTCTTC
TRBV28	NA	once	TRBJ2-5	CATGGLGETQYF	TGTGCCACCGGGGGGCTCGGAGAGACCCAGTACTTC
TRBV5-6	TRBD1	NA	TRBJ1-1	CASEGGYAGTEAFF	TGTGCCAGCGAAGGGGGCTACGCGGGCACTGAAGCTTTCTTT
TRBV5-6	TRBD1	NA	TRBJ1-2	CASSRGPQGARGYTF	TGTGCCAGCAGCCGGGGGCCACAGGGGGCAAGAGGCTACACCTTC
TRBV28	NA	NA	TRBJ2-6	CASSSGDSGANVLTF	TGTGCCAGCAGTTCGGGTGACTCTGGGGCCAACGTCCTGACTTTC
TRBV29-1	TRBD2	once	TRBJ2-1	CSVDGGGAGEQFF	TGCAGCGTTGATGGCGGGGGGGCCGGCGAGCAGTTCTTC
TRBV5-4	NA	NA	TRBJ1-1	CASSSPLNTEAFF	TGTGCCAGCAGCTCCCCACTAAACACTGAAGCTTTCTTT
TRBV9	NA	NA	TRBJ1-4	CASSVEQGSNEKLFF	TGTGCCAGCAGCGTAGAGCAGGGATCAAATGAAAAACTGTTTTTT
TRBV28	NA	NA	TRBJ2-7	CASLRASSYEQYF	TGTGCCAGCCTGCGGGCTAGCTCCTACGAGCAGTACTTC
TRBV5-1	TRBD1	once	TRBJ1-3	CASSPEDRGTFSGNTIYF	TGCGCCAGCAGCCCGGAGGACAGGGGGACCTTCTCTGGAAACACCATATATTTT
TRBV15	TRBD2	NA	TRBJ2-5	CATSRVRFSGAGETQYF	TGTGCCACCAGCAGAGTGAGGTTTAGCGGGGCGGGAGAGACCCAGTACTTC
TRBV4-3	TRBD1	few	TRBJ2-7	CASSQDPGTGFDEQYF	TGCGCCAGCAGCCAAGATCCTGGGACAGGGTTCGACGAGCAGTACTTC
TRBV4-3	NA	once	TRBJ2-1	CASSHGSTVANEQFF	TGCGCCAGCAGCCACGGGAGCACGGTCGCCAATGAGCAGTTCTTC
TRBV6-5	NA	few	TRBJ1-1	CASSTSGHLNTEAFF	TGTGCCAGCAGTACATCGGGACACCTGAACACTGAAGCTTTCTTT
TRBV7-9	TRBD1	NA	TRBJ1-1	CASSSQQGETEAFF	TGTGCCAGCAGCTCCCAACAGGGGGAGACTGAAGCTTTCTTT
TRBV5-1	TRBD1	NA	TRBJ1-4	CASSSYGTGAATNEKLFF	TGCGCCAGCAGCTCTTACGGGACAGGGGCGGCAACTAATGAAAAACTGTTTTTT
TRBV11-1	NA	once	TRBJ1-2	CASRTEDEGVKLNYGYTF	TGTGCCAGCAGGACCGAGGACGAGGGGGTGAAACTTAACTATGGCTACACCTTC
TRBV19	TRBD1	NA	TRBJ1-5	CASSRRTGLRQPQHF	TGTGCCAGTAGTAGGAGGACAGGGCTACGTCAGCCCCAGCATTTT
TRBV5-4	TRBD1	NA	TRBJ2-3	CASSTEGQGYTQYF	TGTGCCAGCAGCACTGAGGGACAGGGTTATACGCAGTATTTT
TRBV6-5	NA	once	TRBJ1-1	CASSSRTGNTEAFF	TGTGCCAGCAGTTCCCGGACGGGAAACACTGAAGCTTTCTTT
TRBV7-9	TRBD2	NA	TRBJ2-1	CASSLRSGSLNEQFF	TGTGCCAGCAGCTTAAGAAGCGGGAGTCTGAATGAGCAGTTCTTC
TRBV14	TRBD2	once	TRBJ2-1	CASSQDTIGEGYGSYNEQFF	TGTGCCAGCAGCCAAGATACTATCGGGGAGGGATACGGGTCCTACAATGAGCAGTTCTTC